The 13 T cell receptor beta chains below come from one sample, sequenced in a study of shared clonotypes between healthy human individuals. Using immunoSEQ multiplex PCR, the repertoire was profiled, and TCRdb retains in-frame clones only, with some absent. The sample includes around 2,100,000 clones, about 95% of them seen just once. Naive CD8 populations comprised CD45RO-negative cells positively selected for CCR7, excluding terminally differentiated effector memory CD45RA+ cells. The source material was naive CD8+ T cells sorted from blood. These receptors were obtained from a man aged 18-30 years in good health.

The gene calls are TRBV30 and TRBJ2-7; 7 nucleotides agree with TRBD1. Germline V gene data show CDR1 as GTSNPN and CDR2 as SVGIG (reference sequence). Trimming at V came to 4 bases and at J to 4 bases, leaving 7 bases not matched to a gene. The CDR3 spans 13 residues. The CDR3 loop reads CAWNAGGIYEQYF. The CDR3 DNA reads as TGTGCCTGGAACGCAGGGGGTATATACGAGCAGTACTTC.

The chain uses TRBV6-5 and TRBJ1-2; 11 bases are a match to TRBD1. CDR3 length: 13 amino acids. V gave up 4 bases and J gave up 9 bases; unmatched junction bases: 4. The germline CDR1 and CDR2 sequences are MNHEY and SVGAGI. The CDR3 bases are TGTGCCAGCAGTTCAGGACAGGGGGCAAGCTACACCTTC. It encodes CASSSGQGASYTF.

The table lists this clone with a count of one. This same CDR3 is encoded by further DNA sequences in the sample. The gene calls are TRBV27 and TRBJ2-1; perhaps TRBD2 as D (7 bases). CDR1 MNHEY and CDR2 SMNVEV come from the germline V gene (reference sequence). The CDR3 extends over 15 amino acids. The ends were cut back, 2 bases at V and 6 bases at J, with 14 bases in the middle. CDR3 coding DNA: TGTGCCAGCAGTTTAAGGTCGGGGGGCCTCAATGAGCAGTTCTTC. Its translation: CASSLRSGGLNEQFF.

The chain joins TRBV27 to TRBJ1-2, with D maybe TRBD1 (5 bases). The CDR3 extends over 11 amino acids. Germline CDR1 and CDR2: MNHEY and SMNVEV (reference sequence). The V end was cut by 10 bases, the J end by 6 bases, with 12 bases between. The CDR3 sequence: CATRGAHGYTF. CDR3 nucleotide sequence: TGTGCCACCAGAGGGGCTCATGGCTACACCTTC.

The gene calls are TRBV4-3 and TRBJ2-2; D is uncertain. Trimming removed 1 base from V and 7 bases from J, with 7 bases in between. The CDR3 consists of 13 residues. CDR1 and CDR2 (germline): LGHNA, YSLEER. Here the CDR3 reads CASSQGLDGELFF. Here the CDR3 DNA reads TGCGCCAGCAGCCAAGGGCTTGACGGGGAGCTGTTTTTT.

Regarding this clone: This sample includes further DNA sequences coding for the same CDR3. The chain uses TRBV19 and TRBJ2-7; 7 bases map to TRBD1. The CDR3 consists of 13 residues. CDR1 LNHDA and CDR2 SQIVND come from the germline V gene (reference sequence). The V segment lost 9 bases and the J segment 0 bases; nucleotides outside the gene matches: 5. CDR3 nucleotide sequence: TGTGCCAGCCGACAGGGAAGCTCCTACGAGCAGTACTTC. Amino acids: CASRQGSSYEQYF.

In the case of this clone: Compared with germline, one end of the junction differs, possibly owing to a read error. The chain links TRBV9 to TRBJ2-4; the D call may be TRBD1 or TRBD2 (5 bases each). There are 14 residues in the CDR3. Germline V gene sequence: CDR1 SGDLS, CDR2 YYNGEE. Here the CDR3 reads CATPTGTPANIQCF. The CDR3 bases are TGTGCCACCCCCACCGGGACCCCCGCTAACATTCAGTGCTTC.

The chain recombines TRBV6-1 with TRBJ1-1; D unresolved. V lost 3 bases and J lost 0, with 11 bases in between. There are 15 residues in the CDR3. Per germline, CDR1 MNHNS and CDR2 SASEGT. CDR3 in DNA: TGTGCCAGCAGTGACTGGGTCAGACTGAACACTGAAGCTTTCTTT. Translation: CASSDWVRLNTEAFF.

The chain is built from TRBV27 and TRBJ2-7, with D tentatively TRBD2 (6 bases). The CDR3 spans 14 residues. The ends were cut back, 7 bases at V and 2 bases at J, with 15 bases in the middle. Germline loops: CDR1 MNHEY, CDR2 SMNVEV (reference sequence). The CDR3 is CASTTTGGAYEQYF. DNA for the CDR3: TGTGCCAGCACCACAACTGGCGGGGCCTACGAGCAGTACTTC.

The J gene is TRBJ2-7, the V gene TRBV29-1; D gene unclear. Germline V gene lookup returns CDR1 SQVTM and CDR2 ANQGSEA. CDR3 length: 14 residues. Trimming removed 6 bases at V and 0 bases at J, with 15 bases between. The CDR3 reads CSVADLSTSYEQYF. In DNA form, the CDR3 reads TGCAGCGTCGCGGACCTCTCCACCTCCTACGAGCAGTACTTC.

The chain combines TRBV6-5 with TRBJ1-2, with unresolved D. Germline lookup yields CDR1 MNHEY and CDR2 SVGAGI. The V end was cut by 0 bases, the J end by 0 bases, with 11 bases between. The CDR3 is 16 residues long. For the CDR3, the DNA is TGTGCCAGCAGTTACTCTGTCGTCGGACCTAACTATGGCTACACCTTC. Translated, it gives CASSYSVVGPNYGYTF.

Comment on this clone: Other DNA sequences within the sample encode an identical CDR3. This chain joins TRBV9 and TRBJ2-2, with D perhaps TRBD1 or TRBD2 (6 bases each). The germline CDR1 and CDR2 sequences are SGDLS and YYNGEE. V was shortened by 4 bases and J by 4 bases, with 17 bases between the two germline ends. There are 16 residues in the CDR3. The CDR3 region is CASSPEGGGGTGELFF. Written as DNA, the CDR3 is TGTGCCAGCAGCCCCGAGGGGGGAGGCGGCACCGGGGAGCTGTTTTTT.

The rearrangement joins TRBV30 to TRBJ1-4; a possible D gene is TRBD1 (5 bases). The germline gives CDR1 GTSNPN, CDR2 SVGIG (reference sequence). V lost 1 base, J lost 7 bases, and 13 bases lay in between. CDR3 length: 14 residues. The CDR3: CAWSAGGSGEKLFF. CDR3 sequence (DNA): TGTGCCTGGAGTGCGGGGGGTTCCGGTGAAAAACTGTTTTTT.